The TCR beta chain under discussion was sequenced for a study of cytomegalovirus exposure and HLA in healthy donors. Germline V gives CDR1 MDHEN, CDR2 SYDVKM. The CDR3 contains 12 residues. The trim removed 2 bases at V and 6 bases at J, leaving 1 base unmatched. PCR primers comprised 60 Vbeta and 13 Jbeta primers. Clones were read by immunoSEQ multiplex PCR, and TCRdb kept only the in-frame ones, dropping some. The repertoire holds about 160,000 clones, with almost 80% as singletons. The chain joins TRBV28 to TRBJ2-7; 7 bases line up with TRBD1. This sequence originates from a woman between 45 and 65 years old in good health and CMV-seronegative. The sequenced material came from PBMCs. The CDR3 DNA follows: TGTGCCAGCAGTTTAAGGGGGCTCGAGCAGTACTTC. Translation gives CASSLRGLEQYF.